This T cell receptor beta chain is from a study of beta chain features in type 1 diabetes. Study-wide points: There was a moderate but significant shortening of TCRB CDR3s in all four CD4+ subsets of Type 1 diabetes patients.

This CDR3 region has 12 residues. The germline gives CDR1 MNHNY, CDR2 SVGAGI (reference sequence). V gave up 8 bases and J gave up 6 bases, with 13 bases separating them. This clone was picked up a small number of times. The antigen is undetermined. Isolated RNA was reverse transcribed in full, so expressed TCRB transcripts were sequenced. Generated by immunoSEQ multiplex PCR, the TCRdb table keeps only in-frame clones and is missing some. The data show some 240,000 clones, 16% seen once. This receptor was identified in a man under 40 with type 1 diabetes. This rearrangement joins TRBV6-6 to TRBJ1-2; D gene unclear. The sequencing input was naive CD4+ T cells from blood. CDR3 in amino acids: CASESAGHGYTF. DNA of the CDR3: TGTGCCAGCGAGTCCGCGGGTCATGGCTACACCTTC.